A selection of T cell receptor beta chains follows, all from one sample in a study of T-cell memory formation after mild COVID-19. TCRdb reprocessed the 5' RACE reads via MiXCR and lists one record per CDR3 protein. The sample carries about 470,000 distinct CDR3 sequences, roughly 20% recorded once. Sequenced input: PBMCs or a T cell subset sorted from them (not recorded which). The receptors originated from an adult woman who had mild COVID-19 (a few samples of this study predate the infection). Cell type and time point are not known. Both conserved end residues are part of each CDR3. D genes are given only for firm matches. Clone size is shown for a subset of rows, as once, few, many or a class of expanded clone.

D	V	size	J	CDR3	DNA
NA	TRBV9	NA	TRBJ1-2	CASTHSDINYGYTF	TGTGCCAGCACCCATTCGGACATAAACTATGGCTACACCTTC
NA	TRBV7-2	NA	TRBJ2-5	CASSLVGGIETQYF	TGTGCCAGCAGCTTAGTCGGAGGGATAGAGACCCAGTACTTC
NA	TRBV5-4	NA	TRBJ1-5	CASSFMGHSNQPQHF	TGTGCCAGCAGCTTTATGGGCCATAGCAATCAGCCCCAGCATTTT
NA	TRBV7-3	few	TRBJ1-1	CASNLTWDEAFF	TGTGCCAGCAACCTGACCTGGGATGAAGCTTTCTTT
NA	TRBV7-2	NA	TRBJ1-5	CASSWDEYFPNQPQHF	TGTGCCAGCAGCTGGGACGAGTATTTCCCCAATCAGCCCCAGCATTTT
TRBD2	TRBV13	NA	TRBJ2-1	CASSPGLPFDEQFF	TGTGCCAGCAGCCCGGGACTACCCTTTGATGAGCAGTTCTTC
NA	TRBV12-3/TRBV12-4	few	TRBJ2-1	CASSSSPESEQFF	TGTGCCAGCAGTTCCTCCCCAGAGTCTGAGCAGTTCTTC
TRBD1	TRBV24-1	NA	TRBJ2-1	CATGVGQGALDEQFF	TGTGCCACCGGAGTAGGACAGGGGGCTCTCGATGAGCAGTTCTTC
TRBD1	TRBV5-1	once	TRBJ2-6	CASSGTGVSGANVLTF	TGCGCCAGCAGCGGGACAGGCGTCTCTGGGGCCAACGTCCTGACTTTC
NA	TRBV24-1	few	TRBJ2-7	CATSTRGVPYEQYF	TGTGCCACCAGTACCCGTGGGGTCCCCTACGAGCAGTACTTC
NA	TRBV15	NA	TRBJ2-7	CATSLDPGREQYF	TGTGCCACCAGCCTCGACCCGGGGCGCGAGCAGTACTTC
TRBD1	TRBV25-1	many	TRBJ2-1	CASSDMTGSSYNEQFF	TGTGCCAGCAGTGACATGACAGGGAGCTCCTACAATGAGCAGTTCTTC
NA	TRBV19	NA	TRBJ2-1	CASSMGGLPNNEQFF	TGTGCCAGTAGTATGGGCGGACTACCGAACAATGAGCAGTTCTTC
TRBD1	TRBV5-1	NA	TRBJ2-7	CASASGTVESEQYF	TGCGCCAGCGCATCCGGGACAGTTGAAAGCGAGCAGTACTTC
TRBD1	TRBV5-1	few	TRBJ1-2	CASSYSDRNGYTF	TGCGCCAGCAGCTATTCGGACAGGAACGGCTACACCTTC
NA	TRBV4-2	NA	TRBJ1-6	CASNPTGDNSRLHF	TGTGCCAGCAACCCGACAGGAGATAATTCACGCCTCCACTTT
NA	TRBV9	NA	TRBJ2-3	CASSGGVGPPTDTQYF	TGTGCCAGCAGCGGAGGAGTAGGGCCCCCCACAGATACGCAGTATTTT
NA	TRBV5-1	many	TRBJ2-1	CASSLGIADYNEQFF	TGCGCCAGCAGCTTAGGAATAGCGGACTACAATGAGCAGTTCTTC
TRBD1	TRBV7-2	NA	TRBJ1-1	CASSSTDRVRTEAFF	TGTGCCAGCAGCTCCACGGACAGGGTCCGCACTGAAGCTTTCTTT
TRBD2	TRBV7-3	NA	TRBJ2-3	CASSSIAGSTDTQYF	TGTGCCAGCAGCTCCATAGCGGGTAGCACAGATACGCAGTATTTT
NA	TRBV7-8	few	TRBJ2-6	CASSLGARRANVLTF	TGTGCCAGCAGCTTAGGGGCACGGAGAGCCAACGTCCTGACTTTC
NA	TRBV7-9	NA	TRBJ2-3	CASSPGHRTRTDTQYF	TGTGCCAGCAGCCCGGGCCACCGTACCCGCACAGATACGCAGTATTTT
TRBD1	TRBV4-2	NA	TRBJ2-7	CASSQGIGQGSYEQYF	TGTGCCAGCAGCCAAGGTATTGGACAGGGATCCTACGAGCAGTACTTC
TRBD1	TRBV7-2	NA	TRBJ2-1	CASSPETGAGFNEQFF	TGTGCCAGCAGCCCGGAGACAGGGGCGGGCTTCAATGAGCAGTTCTTC
TRBD2	TRBV6-4	NA	TRBJ2-1	CASSGLAGSGGEQFF	TGTGCCAGCAGTGGACTAGCGGGATCCGGTGGTGAGCAGTTCTTC
NA	TRBV7-8	NA	TRBJ2-5	CASSFGVEGFAGLETQYF	TGTGCCAGCAGCTTTGGCGTGGAGGGGTTTGCGGGCTTGGAGACCCAGTACTTC
NA	TRBV11-2	NA	TRBJ2-5	CASSSNTGRGETQYF	TGTGCCAGCAGCTCAAATACAGGGAGGGGAGAGACCCAGTACTTC
NA	TRBV10-3	few	TRBJ2-1	CAISEKLGRNEQFF	TGTGCCATCAGTGAGAAGTTGGGGAGGAATGAGCAGTTCTTC
NA	TRBV24-1	NA	TRBJ2-3	CATSDPGTWTDTQYF	TGTGCCACCAGTGACCCCGGGACCTGGACAGATACGCAGTATTTT
NA	TRBV7-6	NA	TRBJ1-2	CASSLGGEGPSGYTF	TGTGCCAGCAGCTTAGGGGGGGAGGGTCCCTCGGGCTACACCTTC
NA	TRBV11-1	NA	TRBJ1-1	CASSPVAEFTEAFF	TGTGCCAGCAGCCCGGTGGCAGAATTCACTGAAGCTTTCTTT
NA	TRBV7-3	few	TRBJ2-2	CASSFRGGPTGELFF	TGTGCCAGCAGCTTCAGGGGGGGGCCCACCGGGGAGCTGTTTTTT
TRBD2	TRBV7-8	few	TRBJ2-7	CASSHTSGELYEQYF	TGTGCCAGCAGCCACACTAGCGGGGAACTCTACGAGCAGTACTTC
NA	TRBV7-3	NA	TRBJ1-2	CASSSRAGAGYTF	TGTGCCAGCAGCTCCCGGGCGGGCGCTGGCTACACCTTC
TRBD1	TRBV5-4	NA	TRBJ2-2	CASSFKGQHTGELFF	TGTGCCAGCAGCTTTAAGGGACAGCACACCGGGGAGCTGTTTTTT
NA	TRBV7-9	few	TRBJ1-2	CASSPPGLDYGYTF	TGTGCCAGCAGCCCGCCGGGGTTGGACTATGGCTACACCTTC
NA	TRBV6-2/TRBV6-3	once	TRBJ1-6	CASSYSDSPLHF	TGTGCCAGCAGTTACTCGGATTCACCCCTCCACTTT
NA	TRBV6-2/TRBV6-3	NA	TRBJ2-2	CASSPRATGELFF	TGTGCCAGCAGTCCCCGAGCCACCGGGGAGCTGTTTTTT
NA	TRBV6-2/TRBV6-3	NA	TRBJ2-3	CASSYRLGGEVDTQYF	TGTGCCAGCAGCTACCGACTAGGTGGAGAAGTAGATACGCAGTATTTT
NA	TRBV24-1	once	TRBJ2-5	CATSDFRGSGTQYF	TGTGCCACCAGTGATTTTCGGGGGAGTGGGACCCAGTACTTC
NA	TRBV15	NA	TRBJ2-7	CATSNPPGATYEQYF	TGTGCCACCAGCAACCCCCCTGGGGCTACCTACGAGCAGTACTTC
NA	TRBV3-1	NA	TRBJ1-1	CASSRGALANTEAFF	TGTGCCAGCAGCCGAGGGGCCCTCGCGAACACTGAAGCTTTCTTT
TRBD2	TRBV7-6	few	TRBJ2-1	CASSHRLSGRYNEQFF	TGTGCCAGCAGCCACCGACTAAGCGGGAGGTACAATGAGCAGTTCTTC
NA	TRBV3-1	few	TRBJ1-6	CASSRDRSYNSPLHF	TGTGCCAGCAGCCGAGACAGGTCCTATAATTCACCCCTCCACTTT
TRBD2	TRBV15	NA	TRBJ2-7	CATSRTGTSGIYEQYF	TGTGCCACCAGCAGAACCGGGACTAGCGGCATTTACGAGCAGTACTTC
NA	TRBV12-3/TRBV12-4	NA	TRBJ2-1	CASSSQTLEQFF	TGTGCCAGCAGTTCCCAGACACTTGAGCAGTTCTTC
NA	TRBV15	NA	TRBJ2-1	CATSRGGTVTYNEQFF	TGTGCCACCAGCCGGGGGGGGACAGTTACCTACAATGAGCAGTTCTTC
TRBD1	TRBV6-5	few	TRBJ1-2	CASSSIVVTRDRGPNGYTF	TGTGCCAGCAGTTCCATCGTCGTGACACGGGACAGGGGGCCCAATGGCTACACCTTC
NA	TRBV24-1	few	TRBJ2-6	CATSSGERSGANVLTF	TGTGCCACCAGTTCGGGAGAACGCTCTGGGGCCAACGTCCTGACTTTC
NA	TRBV29-1	NA	TRBJ2-1	CSVDSHYNEQFF	TGCAGCGTTGATTCCCACTACAATGAGCAGTTCTTC
NA	TRBV5-1	NA	TRBJ1-2	CASTLGDGYTF	TGCGCCAGCACTTTGGGGGACGGCTACACCTTC
NA	TRBV24-1	NA	TRBJ1-1	CATSDPTGNTEAFF	TGTGCCACCAGTGATCCCACAGGGAACACTGAAGCTTTCTTT
TRBD1	TRBV3-1	NA	TRBJ1-2	CASSPKSGTGEDGYTF	TGTGCCAGCAGCCCCAAGTCGGGGACAGGGGAAGATGGCTACACCTTC
NA	TRBV4-1	NA	TRBJ2-3	CASSQDRYTQYF	TGCGCCAGCAGCCAAGACAGATATACGCAGTATTTT
NA	TRBV19	few	TRBJ1-5	CASSIVAGTNQPQHF	TGTGCCAGTAGTATAGTGGCAGGGACCAATCAGCCCCAGCATTTT
TRBD1	TRBV6-5	few	TRBJ2-1	CASSPGQGRKSYNEQFF	TGTGCCAGCAGTCCGGGACAGGGGAGAAAGTCCTACAATGAGCAGTTCTTC
NA	TRBV10-3	NA	TRBJ2-1	CAISERLYNEQFF	TGTGCCATCAGTGAACGACTGTACAATGAGCAGTTCTTC
TRBD2	TRBV7-9	NA	TRBJ2-3	CASSSRGGGPTSTDTQYF	TGTGCCAGCAGCTCCCGGGGGGGAGGGCCAACTAGCACAGATACGCAGTATTTT
NA	TRBV7-3	many	TRBJ2-2	CASSLALNTGELFF	TGTGCCAGCAGCTTAGCGCTGAACACCGGGGAGCTGTTTTTT